This TCR beta chain was sequenced during a study of CD8+ T cells in alopecia areata. Background on the study: Severity was scored as percentage of affected scalp area in treated patients.

Remarks on this clone: Antigen specificity is unknown.

Documented treatment: oral pan-JAK inhibitor, 5-10 mg twice daily. The sorting of PBMCs gave CD4+ and CD8+ T cells. Study-wide findings and caveats: Mouse data revealed clearer TCR sharing than patient data did, a gap possibly tied to HLA. The study found higher clonality in lesional than normal scalp, especially in alopecia totalis/universalis.

The CDR3 runs to 15 residues. Trimming removed 0 bases from V and 6 bases from J, with 12 bases in between. Germline CDR1 reads SGHRS; CDR2 reads YFSETQ. Reverse transcribed after extraction, RNA yielded cDNA as the sequencing template. The data were produced by immunoSEQ multiplex PCR, yet TCRdb's version contains in-frame clones alone and is incomplete. The sample yields 130,000 or so clones, 70% to 90% seen once. V gene TRBV5-1 combines with J gene TRBJ2-2; D tentatively fits TRBD1 or TRBD2 (6 bases each). The TCR was taken from a human donor with alopecia areata. The sequencing here drew on CD8+ T cells sorted from blood, taken at week 4, from a patient treated with tofacitinib. CDR3 loop: CASSLEGGIAGELFF. The CDR3 bases are TGCGCCAGCAGCTTGGAGGGGGGCATCGCCGGGGAGCTGTTTTTT.